This T cell receptor beta chain was retrieved from a study of blood T cell repertoires in COVID-19. Original data processing: The authors estimated nucleated cell counts from reference gene primer amplification. The data were produced by immunoSEQ multiplex PCR, yet TCRdb's version contains in-frame clones alone and is incomplete. V, J and clone size derive from that table, while D and trimming were established from the DNA sequence. The sample carries about 260,000 clones, around 87% recorded once. Germline values: CDR1 SSHAT, CDR2 FNYEAQ (reference sequence). This CDR3 comprises 18 residues. Between the trimmed V and J ends, which lost 3 bases and 0 bases, there was a span of 17 bases.

The TCR was taken from a woman aged 50 to 60 with acute or convalescent COVID-19. The gene calls are TRBV7-7 and TRBJ2-2, with D possibly TRBD2 on 6 matching bases. The sample comprised peripheral blood. CDR3: CASSFHALGGTNTGELFF. CDR3 DNA: TGTGCCAGCAGCTTCCACGCCCTGGGGGGAACGAACACCGGGGAGCTGTTTTTT. Full variable domain (outside the CDR3, taken from reference TRBV7-7 and TRBJ2-2): GAGVSQSPRYKVTKRGQDVTLRCDPISSHATLYWYQQALGQGPEFLTYFNYEAQPDKSGLPSDRFSAERPEGSISTLTIQRTEQRDSAMYRCASSFHALGGTNTGELFFGEGSRLTVL.